This TCR beta chain was captured in a study of CD8+ T cells in alopecia areata. Study conclusions and caveats: Affected scalp, especially in alopecia totalis/universalis, had a higher clonality than normal scalp did.

Treatment: oral pan-JAK inhibitor, 5-10 mg twice daily. cDNA serving as the sequencing template came from extracted, reverse transcribed RNA. Produced via immunoSEQ multiplex PCR; TCRdb's table is partial and in-frame only. The top ten clones hold around a quarter of a sample with fewer than 150,000 clones, roughly 82% of them seen once. The CDR3 extends over 15 amino acids. In germline, CDR1 is MNHEY, CDR2 SVGAGI. Between the trimmed V and J ends, which lost 2 bases and 5 bases, there was a span of 13 bases. This clone was counted a few times. The antigen remains unidentified. This sample comprised CD8+ T cells sorted from blood, obtained at week 4, from a patient treated with tofacitinib. V usage is TRBV6-5 and J usage is TRBJ2-1; D may match TRBD1 or TRBD2 (6 bases each). The receptor was derived from a human donor with alopecia areata. The CDR3 sequence: CASSYPGALDNEQFF. CDR3 DNA sequence: TGTGCCAGCAGTTACCCGGGGGCTTTGGACAATGAGCAGTTCTTC.